This T cell receptor beta chain was sequenced during a study of T cell responses to AZD1222 COVID-19 vaccine. Regarding this clone: What it recognizes is unknown.

Libraries were prepared by immunoSEQ multiplex PCR; TCRdb keeps only in-frame clonotypes and omits some of them. Of about 120,000 clones listed, 80% to 90% are singletons. Findings and caveats of the study: It was only a handful of AZD1222 recipients who were seropositive at baseline.

The CDR3 runs 13 residues. Germline loops: CDR1 SGHTA, CDR2 FQGTGA. Trimming at V came to 6 bases and at J to 10 bases, leaving 10 bases not matched to a gene. This receptor was obtained from an adult in good health. V usage is TRBV7-3 and J usage is TRBJ1-1; TRBD1 agrees at 8 bases. The material was peripheral blood, obtained on day 0 of MenACWY control vaccination. The CDR3 coding sequence is TGTGCCAGCAGTCCGGACAGGGAGGATGGAGCTTTCTTT. This encodes CASSPDREDGAFF.